This T cell receptor (beta chain) was retrieved from a study of cytomegalovirus exposure and HLA in healthy donors. In regard to this clone: Its target is unknown.

The protocol was immunoSEQ multiplex PCR, while the TCRdb copy is restricted to in-frame clones and leaves out a portion. The sample yields 45,000 to 65,000 clones, approximately 90% seen once. The study's findings and limits: Rarity held for most TCR sequences, but there were some public TCRs that occurred in many donors.

Donors were drawn from the approximately 120-subject validation cohort, separate from the roughly 670-subject first cohort. Germline V gene sequence: CDR1 SEHNR, CDR2 FQNEAQ (reference sequence). V dropped 5 bases and J dropped 5 bases, with 13 bases sitting between them. This CDR3 comprises 13 residues. Input material: PBMCs. The chain has TRBV7-9 and TRBJ2-7; the D gene is possibly TRBD1 (6 bases). The receptor comes from a man aged 18 to 30 in good health and CMV-seronegative. CDR3 nucleotides: TGTGCCAGCAGCCCAAGGGGGTCGGACGAGCAGTACTTC. Translated, it gives CASSPRGSDEQYF.